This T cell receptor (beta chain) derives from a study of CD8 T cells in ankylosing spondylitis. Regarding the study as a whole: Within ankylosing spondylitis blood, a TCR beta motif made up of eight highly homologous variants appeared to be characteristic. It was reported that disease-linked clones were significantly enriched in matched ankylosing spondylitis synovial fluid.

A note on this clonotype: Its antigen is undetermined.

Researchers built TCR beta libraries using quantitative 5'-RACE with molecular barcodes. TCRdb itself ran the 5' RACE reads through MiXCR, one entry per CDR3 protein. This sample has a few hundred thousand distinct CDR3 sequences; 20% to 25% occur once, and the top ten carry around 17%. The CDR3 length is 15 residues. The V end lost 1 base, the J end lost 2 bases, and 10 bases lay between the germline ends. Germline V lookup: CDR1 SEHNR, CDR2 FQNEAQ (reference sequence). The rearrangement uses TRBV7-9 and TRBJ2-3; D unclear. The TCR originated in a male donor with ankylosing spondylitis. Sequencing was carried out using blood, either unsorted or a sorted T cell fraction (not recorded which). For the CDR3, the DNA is TGTGCCAGCAGCTTAGGTATCCTAGTCACAGATACGCAGTATTTT. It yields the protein CASSLGILVTDTQYF.